Shown below are 32 T cell receptor beta chains from a single sample sequenced in a study of T-cell memory formation after mild COVID-19. TCRdb fed the 5' RACE reads into MiXCR, producing one record per CDR3 protein. The sample lists 190,000 or so distinct CDR3 sequences, about 20% occurring once. Material: PBMCs or a T cell subset sorted from them (not recorded which). The receptors here all came from an adult woman who had mild COVID-19 (a few samples of this study predate the infection). Cell type and time point are not known.

This clonotype was recorded a few times. The chain joins TRBV7-9 to TRBJ2-7, with 14 bases matching TRBD2. The germline gives CDR1 SEHNR, CDR2 FQNEAQ (reference sequence). J gave up 1 base and V 5 bases, and 7 bases lay outside the gene matches. The CDR3 sequence is 17 residues long. CDR3 DNA sequence: TGTGCCAGCAGCATGGGACTAGCGGGAGATAGGTCCTACGAGCAGTACTTC. It specifies CASSMGLAGDRSYEQYF. Supplemented by reference TRBV7-9 and TRBJ2-7, the full variable domain reads DTGVSQNPRHKITKRGQNVTFRCDPISEHNRLYWYRQTLGQGPEFLTYFQNEAQLEKSRLLSDRFSAERPKGSFSTLEIQRTEQGDSAMYLCASSMGLAGDRSYEQYFGPGTRLTVT.

This clonotype was observed a handful of times. The chain recombines TRBV5-1 with TRBJ2-7; 7 bases match TRBD1. With 4 bases clipped from V and 2 bases from J, the junction kept 12 bases outside the gene matches. This CDR3 spans 16 amino acids. Germline V gene sequence: CDR1 SGHRS, CDR2 YFSETQ. The CDR3 reads CASSPSQGNLAYEQYF. Here the CDR3 DNA reads TGCGCCAGCAGCCCCTCACAGGGGAACCTAGCCTACGAGCAGTACTTC. The variable domain in full, with the rest retrieved from reference TRBV5-1 and TRBJ2-7, is KAGVTQTPRYLIKTRGQQVTLSCSPISGHRSVSWYQQTPGQGLQFLFEYFSETQRNKGNFPGRFSGRQFSNSRSEMNVSTLELGDSALYLCASSPSQGNLAYEQYFGPGTRLTVT.

The chain has TRBV7-8 and TRBJ2-3; TRBD1 is a possible D gene (6 bases). The CDR3 has 14 residues. The germline V gene has CDR1 SGHVS and CDR2 FQNEAQ. The V end lost 1 base, the J end lost 6 bases, and 11 bases lay between the germline ends. The CDR3 is CASSLEWGRDTQYF. In DNA, the CDR3 is TGTGCCAGCAGCTTAGAGTGGGGGCGGGATACGCAGTATTTT. The full variable domain, completed using reference TRBV7-8 and TRBJ2-3, is GAGVSQSPRYKVAKRGQDVALRCDPISGHVSLFWYQQALGQGPEFLTYFQNEAQLDKSGLPSDRFFAERPEGSVSTLKIQRTQQEDSAVYLCASSLEWGRDTQYFGPGTRLTVL.

In this sample, this clonotype turned up a few times. The V and J genes are TRBV6-5 and TRBJ2-3, with D tentatively TRBD2 (6 bases). This CDR3 spans 18 amino acids. Germline V gene sequence: CDR1 MNHEY, CDR2 SVGAGI. V dropped 0 bases and J dropped 4 bases, with 20 bases sitting between them. CDR3 region: CASSYSPLEGGLPDTQYF. The CDR3 DNA follows: TGTGCCAGCAGTTACTCTCCTCTCGAGGGAGGCCTCCCAGATACGCAGTATTTT.

This clonotype was found a few times. This rearrangement joins TRBV24-1 to TRBJ2-5, with TRBD1 matching 9 bases. The germline V gene has CDR1 KGHDR and CDR2 SFDVKD. The V segment lost 1 base and the J segment 3 bases; nucleotides outside the gene matches: 5. This CDR3 is built from 16 residues. CDR3 residues: CATSDFRTGVKETQYF. The CDR3 nucleotides are TGTGCCACCAGTGATTTTAGGACAGGGGTTAAAGAGACCCAGTACTTC.

This clonotype turned up a few times. The chain recombines TRBV15 with TRBJ2-7; 10 nucleotides agree with TRBD2. V was pared by 6 bases and J by 3 bases, with 5 bases of the junction left unmatched. Germline V gene data show CDR1 as LNHNV and CDR2 as YYDKDF (reference sequence). The CDR3 covers 14 residues. CDR3 region: CATSIAGGIYEQYF. In DNA form, the CDR3 reads TGTGCCACCAGTATAGCGGGGGGCATCTACGAGCAGTACTTC.

This clonotype was counted between two and nine times. The chain combines TRBV6-5 with TRBJ1-3, with unresolved D. The CDR3 is 11 amino acids. Trimming shortened V by 8 bases and J by 4 bases, and 6 bases separated the two germline ends. Germline-derived CDR1 and CDR2 are MNHEY and SVGAGI. CDR3 loop: CASWGGNTIYF. CDR3 coding DNA: TGTGCCAGCTGGGGAGGAAACACCATATATTTT.

The rearrangement uses TRBV7-9 and TRBJ1-1; D not certain. CDR1 is SEHNR and CDR2 is FQNEAQ in the germline V gene (reference sequence). V lost 7 bases, J lost 6 bases, and 12 bases lay in between. The CDR3 is made up of 12 amino acids. The CDR3 spells CASTRYEAEAFF. The CDR3 DNA reads TGTGCCAGCACCAGGTATGAGGCTGAAGCTTTCTTT.

The rearrangement links TRBV6-5 to TRBJ1-1, with 7 bases fitting TRBD1. The CDR3 has 15 amino acids. The J segment lost 4 bases and the V segment lost 6 bases, leaving 11 bases of the junction unmatched. The V gene's germline CDR1 is MNHEY and CDR2 SVGAGI. The CDR3 DNA reads as TGTGCCAGCAGGAACAAACACAGGGGAGGCACTGAAGCTTTCTTT. This codes for CASRNKHRGGTEAFF.

The CDR3 sequence is CASSWKDRDGGETQYF. The DNA of the CDR3 is TGTGCCAGCAGTTGGAAGGACAGGGACGGGGGAGAGACCCAGTACTTC. This rearrangement joins TRBV7-9 to TRBJ2-5; TRBD1 aligns across 8 bases. Germline V CDR1 and CDR2: SEHNR, FQNEAQ (reference sequence). CDR3 length equals 16 residues. V shed 6 bases, J shed 4 bases, and the junction held 13 bases outside the gene matches.

V gene TRBV28 combines with J gene TRBJ2-3; 10 nucleotides align to TRBD1. Germline values: CDR1 MDHEN, CDR2 SYDVKM. CDR3 length: 17 residues. The V and J ends lost 4 bases and 9 bases, in that order; junction bases with no gene match: 16. DNA for the CDR3: TGTGCCAGCAGTTGGGCCCGGACAGGGGGATTAATGGGGACGCAGTATTTT. It yields the protein CASSWARTGGLMGTQYF. The whole variable domain, filled in from reference TRBV28 and TRBJ2-3, reads DVKVTQSSRYLVKRTGEKVFLECVQDMDHENMFWYRQDPGLGLRLIYFSYDVKMKEKGDIPEGYSVSREKKERFSLILESASTNQTSMYLCASSWARTGGLMGTQYFGPGTRLTVL.

This chain uses TRBV5-4 with TRBJ1-4; no reliable D call. CDR3 size: 13 residues. Germline V gives CDR1 SGHNT, CDR2 YYREEE (reference sequence). With 4 bases removed from V and 8 bases from J, the gap between germline ends came to 12 bases. The CDR3 region has the DNA TGTGCCAGCAGCGCTGGACTGGGAGAAAAACTGTTTTTT. The encoded protein is CASSAGLGEKLFF.

The chain recombines TRBV20-1 with TRBJ2-5; a possible D gene is TRBD1 (5 bases). CDR3 length: 14 residues. V shed 0 bases and J shed 4 bases, with 12 bases lying between them. Looked up from germline, CDR1 is DFQATT and CDR2 is SNEGSKA (reference sequence). CDR3 sequence (DNA): TGCAGTGCTAGAGATAATTTTCAGGGAGAGACCCAGTACTTC. Protein sequence: CSARDNFQGETQYF.

This clonotype was detected a few times. The CDR3 loop reads CASTPGTGFTGELFF. CDR3 bases: TGTGCCAGTACTCCCGGGACAGGCTTCACCGGGGAGCTGTTTTTT. The chain uses TRBV19 and TRBJ2-2; 8 nucleotides agree with TRBD1. With 7 bases clipped from V and 4 bases from J, the junction kept 8 bases outside the gene matches. Per germline, CDR1 LNHDA and CDR2 SQIVND (reference sequence). The CDR3 length is 15 residues.

The chain links TRBV19 to TRBJ1-5, with a possible D match to TRBD1 (6 bases). V gave up 8 bases and J gave up 0 bases, with 14 bases separating them. The CDR3 is 15 amino acids. Germline CDR1 LNHDA, CDR2 SQIVND (reference sequence). CDR3 sequence (DNA): TGTGCCAGTTCGGACAGAGCCTATAGCAATCAGCCCCAGCATTTT. The encoded protein is CASSDRAYSNQPQHF.

The CDR3 DNA reads as TGTGCCAGCAGTCCCGCAGGGAGCTCCTATAATTCACCCCTCCACTTT. It is translated as CASSPAGSSYNSPLHF. The chain is built from TRBV7-9 and TRBJ1-6; a possible D gene is TRBD1 (5 bases). Germline V lookup: CDR1 SEHNR, CDR2 FQNEAQ (reference sequence). V lost 6 bases to trimming and J lost 0 bases, with 12 bases between them. There are 16 residues in the CDR3.

The chain couples TRBV30 to TRBJ2-1; possible D gene TRBD2, 5 bases. This CDR3 has 12 amino acids. Trimming shortened V by 3 bases and J by 6 bases, and 9 bases separated the two germline ends. Per germline, CDR1 GTSNPN and CDR2 SVGIG (reference sequence). CDR3 sequence: CAWSIGVNEQFF. The CDR3, as DNA: TGTGCCTGGAGCATCGGGGTCAATGAGCAGTTCTTC.

The V call is TRBV6-5, the J call TRBJ1-1, with a possible D match to TRBD1 (5 bases). The V end lost 6 bases, the J end lost 4 bases, and 12 bases lay between the germline ends. Germline V lookup: CDR1 MNHEY, CDR2 SVGAGI. The CDR3 is 13 residues long. DNA of the CDR3: TGTGCCAGCAGGCCCTTCGGGGGCACTGAAGCTTTCTTT. Its translation is CASRPFGGTEAFF.

This clonotype was observed a handful of times. The gene calls are TRBV7-9 and TRBJ2-7; 7 nucleotides agree with TRBD1. This CDR3 comprises 13 residues. Germline V lookup: CDR1 SEHNR, CDR2 FQNEAQ (reference sequence). J gave up 3 bases and V 5 bases, and 4 bases lay outside the gene matches. DNA of the CDR3: TGTGCCAGCAGCACGGGACAGAGCTACGAGCAGTACTTC. Encoded protein: CASSTGQSYEQYF.

There are a few counts of this clonotype. The genes are TRBV5-1 and TRBJ2-5; D possibly uses TRBD1 or TRBD2 (5 bases each). V lost 0 bases and J 4 bases, leaving 16 bases between the germline ends. Germline V gives CDR1 SGHRS, CDR2 YFSETQ. The CDR3 loop spans 16 amino acids. CDR3: CASSLGPSGPLETQYF. The CDR3 DNA is TGCGCCAGCAGCTTGGGGCCCTCGGGGCCCTTAGAGACCCAGTACTTC.

This clonotype was counted between two and nine times. The CDR3 loop reads CASSPLDRAGMNTEAFF. As DNA, the CDR3 is TGTGCCAGCTCACCTTTGGACAGGGCAGGAATGAACACTGAAGCTTTCTTT. The chain recombines TRBV18 with TRBJ1-1; 8 nucleotides align to TRBD1. Germline trimming cut 3 bases from V and 0 bases from J; bases unmatched to any gene: 9. Germline loops: CDR1 KGHSH, CDR2 LQKENI. The CDR3 covers 17 residues.

The rearrangement links TRBV5-1 to TRBJ2-5; the match to TRBD2 covers 9 bases. CDR1 and CDR2 from the germline V gene are SGHRS and YFSETQ. This CDR3 comprises 15 residues. After removal of 3 bases from V and 1 base from J, the junction contained 4 bases not matched to a gene. The CDR3 is CASSSYSGGQETQYF. For the CDR3, the DNA is TGCGCCAGCAGCTCTTATAGCGGGGGCCAAGAGACCCAGTACTTC.

V and J are TRBV5-1 and TRBJ2-2, with 11 bases fitting TRBD2. Germline trimming cut 4 bases from V and 2 bases from J; bases unmatched to any gene: 7. Germline V gene sequence: CDR1 SGHRS, CDR2 YFSETQ. This CDR3 spans 17 amino acids. The CDR3 DNA sequence: TGCGCCAGCAGCCCCGGGACTAGCGGCTATAACACCGGGGAGCTGTTTTTT. This codes for CASSPGTSGYNTGELFF. The full variable domain, completed using reference TRBV5-1 and TRBJ2-2, is KAGVTQTPRYLIKTRGQQVTLSCSPISGHRSVSWYQQTPGQGLQFLFEYFSETQRNKGNFPGRFSGRQFSNSRSEMNVSTLELGDSALYLCASSPGTSGYNTGELFFGEGSRLTVL.

This clonotype was recorded a few times. The V and J genes are TRBV5-1 and TRBJ2-7; D is possibly TRBD1 or TRBD2 (6 bases each). This CDR3 is built from 13 residues. The V gene's germline CDR1 is SGHRS and CDR2 YFSETQ. V was trimmed by 4 bases and J by 5 bases, leaving 13 bases between them. CDR3 in DNA: TGCGCCAGCAGCGAGGGGGGTAGCGACGAGCAGTACTTC. This sequence encodes CASSEGGSDEQYF.

This clonotype came up a few times. The chain joins TRBV19 to TRBJ1-1, with D possibly TRBD1 on 5 matching bases. Germline V gene lookup returns CDR1 LNHDA and CDR2 SQIVND (reference sequence). V lost 3 bases to trimming and J lost 0 bases, with 14 bases between them. CDR3 length: 16 residues. The CDR3 region is CASSIRGAPVNTEAFF. The CDR3 region has the DNA TGTGCCAGTAGTATCCGCGGGGCCCCCGTGAACACTGAAGCTTTCTTT. The full variable domain, completed using reference TRBV19 and TRBJ1-1, is DGGITQSPKYLFRKEGQNVTLSCEQNLNHDAMYWYRQDPGQGLRLIYYSQIVNDFQKGDIAEGYSVSREKKESFPLTVTSAQKNPTAFYLCASSIRGAPVNTEAFFGQGTRLTVV.

The rearrangement links TRBV10-3 to TRBJ1-3; no reliable D call. The CDR3 has 14 amino acids. V gave up 3 bases and J gave up 0 bases, with 6 bases separating them. CDR1 and CDR2 (germline): ENHRY, SYGVKD. CDR3 region: CAISDPNSGNTIYF. DNA of the CDR3: TGTGCCATCAGTGACCCCAACTCTGGAAACACCATATATTTT.

DNA for the CDR3: TGTGCCAGCAGTGAAGGAAGGGGGCAGAATGAAAAACTGTTTTTT. It codes for CASSEGRGQNEKLFF. The chain has TRBV2 and TRBJ1-4, with TRBD1 matching 7 bases. Germline V gene data show CDR1 as SNHLY and CDR2 as FYNNEI. This CDR3 has 15 residues. The trim removed 1 base at V and 5 bases at J, leaving 4 bases unmatched.

CDR3 region: CASSYRGDTQYF. DNA for the CDR3: TGTGCCAGCAGTTACCGGGGGGATACGCAGTATTTT. The J gene is TRBJ2-3, the V gene TRBV6-5, with D possibly TRBD2 on 6 matching bases. The CDR3 runs 12 residues. The germline V gene encodes CDR1 MNHEY and CDR2 SVGAGI. The V end lost 2 bases, the J end lost 6 bases, and 6 bases lay between the germline ends.

V usage is TRBV5-1 and J usage is TRBJ1-1; possibly TRBD1 for D (5 bases). The germline CDR1 and CDR2 sequences are SGHRS and YFSETQ. V was clipped by 0 bases and J by 4 bases, with 13 bases between them. The CDR3 is 15 residues long. DNA for the CDR3: TGCGCCAGCAGCTTGGTGAAGGGGAGAGGCACTGAAGCTTTCTTT. Its translation: CASSLVKGRGTEAFF. The full variable domain, rest sourced from reference TRBV5-1 and TRBJ1-1, is KAGVTQTPRYLIKTRGQQVTLSCSPISGHRSVSWYQQTPGQGLQFLFEYFSETQRNKGNFPGRFSGRQFSNSRSEMNVSTLELGDSALYLCASSLVKGRGTEAFFGQGTRLTVV.

The rearrangement uses TRBV4-2 and TRBJ2-3; TRBD2 matches at 10 bases. Trimming cost V 8 bases and J 0 bases; bases outside gene matches: 5. The CDR3 totals 15 residues. Germline V gene data show CDR1 as LGHNA and CDR2 as YNFKEQ. CDR3 sequence: CASLTSGASTDTQYF. Here the CDR3 DNA reads TGTGCCAGCCTTACTAGCGGGGCTAGCACAGATACGCAGTATTTT.

This chain uses TRBV7-3 with TRBJ2-1; D is unclear. V was shortened by 5 bases and J by 2 bases, with 13 bases between the two germline ends. The CDR3 covers 15 residues. CDR1 and CDR2 from the germline V gene are SGHTA and FQGTGA. In DNA, the CDR3 is TGTGCCAGCAGCCGAGGAGCTACCCCCTACAATGAGCAGTTCTTC. Translating it yields CASSRGATPYNEQFF.

CDR3 loop: CASSLTSGSWNEQFF. DNA for the CDR3: TGTGCCAGCAGCCTAACTAGCGGGAGCTGGAATGAGCAGTTCTTC. This chain connects TRBV7-9 to TRBJ2-1; 11 nucleotides align to TRBD2. Losses at the gene ends were 5 bases for V and 7 bases for J; bases not matched to a gene: 7. This CDR3 spans 15 amino acids. The germline V gene has CDR1 SEHNR and CDR2 FQNEAQ (reference sequence).